These T cell receptor beta chains were read from a single sample in a study of blood T cell repertoires in COVID-19. Sequencing was performed with immunoSEQ multiplex PCR; in TCRdb, only in-frame clones are kept and a portion is missing. The data contain a few hundred thousand clones, roughly 88% of them singletons. The sequenced material came from PBMCs or T cells enriched from blood (not recorded which). Receptors were obtained from a man between 18 and 35 years old who had recovered from COVID-19. CDR3s include the opening cysteine and the closing phenylalanine or tryptophan. The D gene is left open where the match is weak. For some rows the clone size is stated as once, few or many, or as a class when expanded; others skip it.

clone size,V gene,J gene,D gene,CDR3 protein,CDR3 DNA
NA,TRBV2,TRBJ1-5,NA,CASTRQDSSNQPQHF,TGTGCCAGCACCAGACAGGATAGTAGCAATCAGCCCCAGCATTTT
NA,TRBV28,TRBJ2-7,TRBD1,CASSSGGWYEQYF,TGTGCCAGCAGTTCAGGGGGCTGGTACGAGCAGTACTTC
once,TRBV5-1,TRBJ2-2,NA,CASSLLTNTGELFF,TGCGCCAGCAGCTTGCTCACTAACACCGGGGAGCTGTTTTTT
NA,TRBV3-1/TRBV3-2,TRBJ2-7,TRBD1,CASSQSGTAAYEQYF,TGTGCCAGCAGCCAGTCCGGGACAGCTGCCTACGAGCAGTACTTC
NA,TRBV30,TRBJ1-6,NA,CAWRAPPLHF,TGTGCCTGGAGGGCCCCCCCCCTCCACTTT
NA,TRBV5-1,TRBJ2-7,TRBD2,CASSEGLAGEQYF,TGCGCCAGCAGCGAGGGACTAGCGGGGGAGCAGTACTTC
once,TRBV19,TRBJ2-4,TRBD2,CASSEREGIIQYF,TGTGCCAGTAGCGAGCGGGAGGGAATCATTCAGTACTTC
NA,TRBV5-8,TRBJ1-5,NA,CASSLSPTGNQPQHF,TGTGCCAGCAGTTTGAGCCCCACAGGCAATCAGCCCCAGCATTTT
once,TRBV28,TRBJ2-5,TRBD2,CASSLWRASGQETQYF,TGTGCCAGCAGTTTATGGCGGGCTAGCGGCCAAGAGACCCAGTACTTC
NA,TRBV6-5,TRBJ2-2,NA,CASNIRGSGGELFF,TGTGCCAGCAACATAAGGGGCTCGGGCGGGGAGCTGTTTTTT
once,TRBV3-1/TRBV3-2,TRBJ1-4,TRBD1,CASSQDWTGTEKLFF,TGTGCCAGCAGCCAAGACTGGACAGGAACTGAAAAACTGTTTTTT
NA,TRBV2,TRBJ1-1,TRBD1,CATGQGVMNTEAFF,TGTGCCACGGGACAGGGGGTGATGAACACTGAAGCTTTCTTT
NA,TRBV19,TRBJ2-7,TRBD2,CASSRIIPAGASEQYF,TGTGCCAGTAGTCGCATCATTCCGGCGGGAGCAAGCGAGCAGTACTTC
NA,TRBV24-1,TRBJ2-2,TRBD2,CATSDLLTWGGLAGGPDTGELFF,TGTGCCACCAGTGATTTACTCACTTGGGGCGGATTAGCGGGAGGGCCCGACACCGGGGAGCTGTTTTTT
few,TRBV4-1,TRBJ1-3,NA,CASSQTASGNLNIYF,TGCGCCAGCAGCCAAACGGCGTCAGGGAATTTGAACATATATTTT
NA,TRBV6-5,TRBJ1-1,NA,CASRNLFQGNTEAFF,TGTGCCAGCAGAAACCTATTTCAGGGGAACACTGAAGCTTTCTTT
NA,TRBV5-1,TRBJ2-7,NA,CASSAAEGSYEQYF,TGCGCCAGCAGCGCAGCCGAGGGAAGCTACGAGCAGTACTTC
NA,TRBV7-9,TRBJ2-5,TRBD1,CASSLVDRGQETQYF,TGTGCCAGCAGCTTAGTTGATAGGGGGCAGGAGACCCAGTACTTC
NA,TRBV20-1,TRBJ1-2,NA,CSASIISGGYTF,TGCAGTGCTAGTATAATCTCGGGGGGCTACACCTTC
NA,TRBV28,TRBJ1-5,TRBD1,CAGQDRGHQPQHF,TGTGCCGGACAGGACAGGGGGCATCAGCCCCAGCATTTT
NA,TRBV27,TRBJ2-4,TRBD2,CASGSSGGLAKNIQYF,TGTGCCAGCGGATCTAGCGGGGGCTTAGCCAAAAACATTCAGTACTTC
NA,TRBV5-4,TRBJ1-3,NA,CASSRGGYGSGNTIYF,TGTGCCAGCAGCCGGGGAGGGTACGGGTCTGGAAACACCATATATTTT
NA,TRBV7-6,TRBJ2-6,NA,CASSLYVRNSGANVLTF,TGTGCCAGCAGCTTATATGTCAGAAACTCTGGGGCCAACGTCCTGACTTTC
NA,TRBV11-2,TRBJ2-7,NA,CASSLAGQRYEQYF,TGTGCCAGCAGCTTAGCTGGACAGAGATACGAGCAGTACTTC
once,TRBV6-1,TRBJ2-1,TRBD2,CASSVHLAGSYNEQFF,TGTGCCAGCAGTGTCCATCTAGCGGGATCCTACAATGAGCAGTTCTTC
NA,TRBV2,TRBJ2-3,NA,CASSDPRGTADTQYF,TGTGCCAGCAGCGACCCCAGGGGAACGGCGGATACGCAGTATTTT
once,TRBV19,TRBJ2-1,TRBD1,CASSELGQGYNEQFF,TGTGCCAGTAGCGAGTTGGGACAGGGCTACAATGAGCAGTTCTTC
few,TRBV30,TRBJ1-1,TRBD1,CAFRQGSTEAFF,TGTGCCTTTCGACAGGGAAGCACTGAAGCTTTCTTT
once,TRBV7-6,TRBJ2-2,NA,CASSLGQYNTGELFF,TGTGCCAGCAGCTTAGGACAGTATAACACCGGGGAGCTGTTTTTT
NA,TRBV3-1/TRBV3-2,TRBJ2-2,TRBD2,CASSALSGGTGELFF,TGTGCCAGCAGCGCTTTAAGCGGGGGGACCGGGGAGCTGTTTTTT
NA,TRBV14,TRBJ1-2,NA,CASRSQGVGNYGYTF,TGTGCCAGCAGGTCGCAAGGGGTGGGCAACTATGGCTACACCTTC
NA,TRBV28,TRBJ1-2,NA,CASSLGPSYGYTF,TGTGCCAGCAGTTTGGGGCCTTCATATGGCTACACCTTC
NA,TRBV10-3,TRBJ2-7,NA,CAISAQGYEQYF,TGTGCCATCAGTGCCCAGGGCTACGAGCAGTACTTC
NA,TRBV11-2,TRBJ1-1,NA,CASSSPFGNEAFF,TGTGCCAGCAGCTCCCCTTTCGGGAATGAAGCTTTCTTT
NA,TRBV7-2,TRBJ1-2,TRBD1,CASSQVGTDPNYGYTF,TGTGCCAGCAGCCAGGTCGGGACAGACCCTAACTATGGCTACACCTTC
NA,TRBV11-3,TRBJ2-5,NA,CASSLGTVETQYF,TGTGCCAGCAGCTTGGGGACTGTTGAGACCCAGTACTTC
NA,TRBV7-9,TRBJ2-7,NA,CASSFDSFSYEQYF,TGTGCCAGCAGCTTCGACAGTTTTTCCTACGAGCAGTACTTC
NA,TRBV28,TRBJ1-4,NA,CASARSSQREKLFF,TGTGCCAGCGCTCGGTCCAGTCAGCGTGAAAAACTGTTTTTT
once,TRBV6-1,TRBJ1-5,NA,CASSEAYGYQPQHF,TGTGCCAGCAGTGAAGCTTACGGTTATCAGCCCCAGCATTTT
NA,TRBV7-9,TRBJ2-2,TRBD1,CASSSTGENTGELFF,TGTGCCAGCAGCTCGACAGGGGAAAACACCGGGGAGCTGTTTTTT
NA,TRBV28,TRBJ1-1,NA,CASSVMNTEAFF,TGTGCCAGCTCGGTTATGAACACTGAAGCTTTCTTT
few,TRBV18,TRBJ1-2,NA,CASSQQGGDYGYTF,TGTGCCAGCTCACAGCAGGGAGGGGACTATGGCTACACCTTC
NA,TRBV9,TRBJ2-5,TRBD2,CASSSRTSQETQYF,TGTGCCAGCAGCTCGAGGACTAGTCAAGAGACCCAGTACTTC
NA,TRBV19,TRBJ2-2,NA,CASSIEGAPGTGELFF,TGTGCCAGTAGTATCGAAGGGGCGCCGGGCACCGGGGAGCTGTTTTTT
NA,TRBV18,TRBJ1-1,NA,CASSVFPGEGPEAFF,TGTGCCAGCTCAGTCTTTCCGGGAGAAGGTCCTGAAGCTTTCTTT
NA,TRBV19,TRBJ1-6,NA,CASSIRGEDNSPLHF,TGTGCCAGTAGTATCCGGGGAGAGGATAATTCACCCCTCCACTTT
NA,TRBV19,TRBJ1-5,TRBD1,CASSPTGGLGSNQPQHF,TGTGCCAGTAGCCCGACAGGGGGCTTGGGAAGCAATCAGCCCCAGCATTTT
NA,TRBV10-3,TRBJ2-3,NA,CAMRDLRTDTQYF,TGTGCCATGAGGGACTTACGCACAGATACGCAGTATTTT